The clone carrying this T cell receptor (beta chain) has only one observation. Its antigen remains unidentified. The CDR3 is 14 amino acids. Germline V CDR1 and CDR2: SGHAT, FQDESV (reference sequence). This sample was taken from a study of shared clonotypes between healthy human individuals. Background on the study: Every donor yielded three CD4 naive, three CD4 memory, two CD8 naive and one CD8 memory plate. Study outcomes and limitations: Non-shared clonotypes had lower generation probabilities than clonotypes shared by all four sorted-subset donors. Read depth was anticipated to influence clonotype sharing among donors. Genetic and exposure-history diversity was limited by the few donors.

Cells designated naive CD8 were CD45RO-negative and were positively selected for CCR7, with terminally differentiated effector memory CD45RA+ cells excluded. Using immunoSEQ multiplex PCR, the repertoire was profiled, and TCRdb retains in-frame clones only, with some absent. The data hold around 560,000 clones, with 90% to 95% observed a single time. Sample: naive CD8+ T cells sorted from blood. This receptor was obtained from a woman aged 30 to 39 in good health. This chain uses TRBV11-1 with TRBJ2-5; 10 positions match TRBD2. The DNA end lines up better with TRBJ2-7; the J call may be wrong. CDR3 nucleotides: TGTGCCAGCAGCCCTAGCGGGAGTTCAGACGAGCAGTACTTC. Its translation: CASSPSGSSDEQYF.